This T cell receptor beta chain was sequenced for a study of human T cells and chemical hapten exposure. The wider study: Upper inner arm skin measuring approximately 2 cm by approximately 2 cm received 2% DPC for sensitization. Read at 6 days, the patch tests placed 0.01% DPC on the upper back.

V lost 2 bases, J lost 0 bases, and 17 bases lay in between. Germline values: CDR1 DFQATT, CDR2 SNEGSKA (reference sequence). The CDR3 has 17 residues. This clonotype was recorded a few times. Library construction involved attaching unique molecular identifiers to individual cDNA molecules, which allowed quantitative, reproducible TCR counting. MiXCR, applied by TCRdb to the RACE reads, yields one record per CDR3 protein. The sample contains about 100,000 distinct CDR3 sequences, roughly a tenth of which appear only once. Time point given: patch test 1, 2 weeks after DPC sensitization. Treatment described: therapeutic diphenylcyclopropenone sensitization with weekly scalp DPC. Donors, patients with alopecia ranging from 18 to 70 years old and judged suitable for DPC, provided samples.

The sequencing used whole blood, collected in connection with sensitization to the hapten diphenylcyclopropenone (DPC). The rearrangement uses TRBV20-1 and TRBJ2-4, with D tentatively TRBD1 (6 bases). This receptor was identified in a man aged 35 to 55 with alopecia areata. Some clones in this sample may be carry-over from other donors' samples. The CDR3 coding sequence is TGCAGTGCTAGATCCCATCGACAGGACCTAGCCAAAAACATTCAGTACTTC. This gives the protein CSARSHRQDLAKNIQYF.